Listed here are 30 T cell receptor beta chains from one sample, sequenced in a study of T-cell reconstitution after alpha-beta-depleted transplantation in children. A library of TCRbeta sequences, prepared with unique molecular identifiers, was generated. One entry per CDR3 protein results from TCRdb running MiXCR on the PCR reads. The sample holds around 450,000 distinct CDR3 sequences, 43% seen once. The source was PBMCs, collected before TCRalphabeta/CD19-depleted stem cell transplant. These TCRs come from a girl aged 2 to 10 with aplastic anemia, due to receive a stem cell transplant.

This clonotype showed up just a few times. A much bigger clone sits one base away, suggesting this may be a read error. The V and J genes are TRBV12-3 or TRBV12-4 and TRBJ2-7, with no clear D. Trimming removed 3 bases from V and 3 bases from J, with 6 bases in between. The CDR3 spans 12 residues. CDR3 DNA: TGTGCCAGCAGTTTCTCACACTACGAGCAGTACTTC. Its protein product is CASSFSHYEQYF.

This clonotype was seen more than once but under ten times. The CDR3 sequence is CASSLGGGGNQPQHF. The CDR3 bases are TGTGCCAGCAGCCTCGGGGGAGGGGGAAATCAGCCCCAGCATTTT. The chain recombines TRBV12-3 or TRBV12-4 with TRBJ1-5, with TRBD1 as a possible D gene (6 bases). The V and J ends lost 6 bases and 4 bases respectively, with 16 bases between them. The CDR3 loop spans 15 amino acids.

This sequence joins TRBV3-1 and TRBJ2-7, with D perhaps TRBD1 or TRBD2 (6 bases each). Germline CDR1 is LGHDT and CDR2 is YNNKEL (reference sequence). Trimming removed 6 bases at V and 6 bases at J, with 18 bases between. CDR3 size: 14 residues. The CDR3 spells CASSPGGPLGEQYF. Written as DNA, the CDR3 is TGTGCCAGCAGTCCCGGGGGCCCTCTTGGCGAGCAGTACTTC.

The chain carries TRBV7-9 and TRBJ2-3; 7 nucleotides match TRBD2. The V segment lost 4 bases and the J segment 5 bases; nucleotides outside the gene matches: 15. Germline-derived CDR1 and CDR2 are SEHNR and FQNEAQ (reference sequence). CDR3 length: 17 residues. The CDR3 sequence is CASSSGGDSRAGDTQYF. Here the CDR3 DNA reads TGTGCCAGCAGCTCGGGAGGCGACAGTCGAGCGGGAGATACGCAGTATTTT.

This clonotype was recorded at least ten times. The chain recombines TRBV5-1 with TRBJ2-2; 7 bases agree with TRBD2. Germline V gives CDR1 SGHRS, CDR2 YFSETQ. After removal of 3 bases from V and 2 bases from J, the junction contained 7 bases not matched to a gene. CDR3 length equals 16 residues. The CDR3 DNA reads TGCGCCAGCAGCTACGAACCTAGCGGAAACACCGGGGAGCTGTTTTTT. Translation gives CASSYEPSGNTGELFF.

This clonotype was observed a handful of times. This chain links TRBV28 with TRBJ2-6; D unresolved. The V gene lost 3 bases and the J gene lost 0 bases, with 18 bases spanning the gap. Germline V gene lookup returns CDR1 MDHEN and CDR2 SYDVKM. This CDR3 has 19 amino acids. Here the CDR3 reads CASSFFWPTADSGANVLTF. Written as DNA, the CDR3 is TGTGCCAGCAGTTTTTTTTGGCCCACTGCCGACTCTGGGGCCAACGTCCTGACTTTC.

The table lists this clonotype with many counts. The rearrangement joins TRBV11-2 to TRBJ2-1; no reliable D call. CDR3 length: 14 residues. Germline CDR1 reads SGHAT; CDR2 reads FQNNGV. V was trimmed by 3 bases and J by 0 bases, leaving 6 bases between them. CDR3: CASSFLGSYNEQFF. The CDR3 DNA is TGTGCCAGCAGCTTTCTCGGCTCCTACAATGAGCAGTTCTTC.

V usage is TRBV29-1 and J usage is TRBJ2-7; D unresolved. The CDR3 runs to 13 residues. CDR1 SQVTM and CDR2 ANQGSEA come from the germline V gene. Deletions cut 6 bases from V and 0 bases from J, with 12 bases between. CDR3 protein: CSVVKRDSYEQYF. Here the CDR3 DNA reads TGCAGCGTAGTTAAAAGAGACTCCTACGAGCAGTACTTC.

This clonotype appeared once. The chain links TRBV20-1 to TRBJ2-5, with 8 positions matching TRBD1. Unmatched junction bases numbered 13, after V lost 0 bases and J lost 4 bases. Germline CDR1 and CDR2: DFQATT and SNEGSKA (reference sequence). The CDR3 extends over 17 amino acids. The DNA of the CDR3 is TGCAGTGCTAGAGATCCCCTTGGCCAGGGGGCAGGAGAGACCCAGTACTTC. Protein product: CSARDPLGQGAGETQYF.

The CDR3 nucleotides read TGTGCCACCAGCAGAGGAGGGATAGGGTCCTACAATGAGCAGTTCTTC. It codes for CATSRGGIGSYNEQFF. This sequence joins TRBV15 and TRBJ2-1, with D perhaps matching TRBD2 (5 bases). Germline-derived CDR1 and CDR2 are LNHNV and YYDKDF (reference sequence). The CDR3 runs 16 residues. V dropped 1 base and J dropped 1 base, with 11 bases sitting between them.

The rearrangement uses TRBV10-3 and TRBJ2-7; 8 nucleotides align to TRBD1. Unmatched junction bases numbered 5, after V lost 6 bases and J lost 7 bases. The CDR3 is made up of 12 amino acids. CDR1 and CDR2 from the germline V gene are ENHRY and SYGVKD. The CDR3 nucleotides are TGTGCCATCAGGGGACAGGATCGGGAGCAGTACTTC. Translation gives CAIRGQDREQYF.

The table lists this clonotype with a few counts. The chain carries TRBV20-1 and TRBJ2-5, with D possibly matching TRBD2 (6 bases). Germline CDR1 is DFQATT and CDR2 is SNEGSKA (reference sequence). V gave up 5 bases and J gave up 3 bases, with 19 bases separating them. This CDR3 has 15 residues. The CDR3 sequence: CSALAFEQIKETQYF. CDR3 sequence (DNA): TGCAGTGCTCTAGCGTTCGAACAGATAAAAGAGACCCAGTACTTC.

This clonotype was seen a handful of times. The chain uses TRBV20-1 and TRBJ2-7; D is possibly TRBD2 (5 bases). V lost 5 bases to trimming and J lost 3 bases, with 8 bases between them. Looked up from germline, CDR1 is DFQATT and CDR2 is SNEGSKA (reference sequence). CDR3 length equals 11 residues. This CDR3 is CSADGIYEQYF. CDR3 nucleotide sequence: TGCAGTGCTGACGGGATCTACGAGCAGTACTTC.

In this sample, this clonotype turned up a few times. V usage is TRBV20-1 and J usage is TRBJ1-2, with a possible D match to TRBD1 (6 bases). The V and J ends lost 1 base and 8 bases respectively, with 8 bases between them. Germline CDR1 reads DFQATT; CDR2 reads SNEGSKA (reference sequence). The CDR3 covers 11 residues. CDR3 loop: CSARGQGGYTF. CDR3 nucleotide sequence: TGCAGTGCTAGAGGGCAGGGGGGCTACACCTTC.

The chain has TRBV28 and TRBJ2-7, with 11 bases aligning to TRBD2. V shed 4 bases and J 0 bases; nucleotides not matched to a gene: 2. This CDR3 is built from 15 residues. Germline V gene sequence: CDR1 MDHEN, CDR2 SYDVKM. The CDR3: CASSSLAGGSYEQYF. The CDR3, as DNA: TGTGCCAGCAGTTCCCTAGCGGGGGGCTCCTACGAGCAGTACTTC.

This clonotype was seen ten or more times. The CDR3 nucleotides are TGTGCCAGCAGCTCCGGGAGCCCCGGGGAGCTGTTTTTT. This encodes CASSSGSPGELFF. The chain employs TRBV7-9 and TRBJ2-2, with a possible D match to TRBD2 (6 bases). The germline V and J ends were trimmed by 4 bases and 6 bases, with 9 bases remaining between them. The CDR3 contains 13 residues. Germline CDR1 is SEHNR and CDR2 is FQNEAQ (reference sequence).

This clonotype was seen at least ten times. The chain links TRBV12-3 or TRBV12-4 to TRBJ1-1; D ambiguous. This CDR3 has 13 amino acids. Trimming removed 6 bases from V and 1 base from J, with 9 bases in between. CDR3 sequence: CASRPQENTEAFF. The CDR3 nucleotides are TGTGCCAGCAGACCGCAGGAGAACACTGAAGCTTTCTTT.

V and J are TRBV10-3 and TRBJ1-4; D remains ambiguous. This CDR3 is 14 amino acids long. V was trimmed by 6 bases and J by 3 bases, leaving 11 bases between them. Germline CDR1 and CDR2: ENHRY and SYGVKD. The chain's CDR3 is CAIRDGEPNEKLFF. For the CDR3, the DNA is TGTGCCATCAGGGACGGTGAACCTAATGAAAAACTGTTTTTT.

This clonotype was recorded at least ten times. The chain employs TRBV9 and TRBJ1-2, with 10 positions matching TRBD1. Germline V gene sequence: CDR1 SGDLS, CDR2 YYNGEE. Unmatched junction bases numbered 6, after V lost 3 bases and J lost 7 bases. This CDR3 has 14 residues. The CDR3 loop is CASSARQGASGYTF. The CDR3 nucleotides are TGTGCCAGCAGCGCTAGACAGGGGGCCTCTGGCTACACCTTC. The full variable domain, in which reference TRBV9 and TRBJ1-2 provide the parts outside the CDR3, is DSGVTQTPKHLITATGQRVTLRCSPRSGDLSVYWYQQSLDQGLQFLIQYYNGEERAKGNILERFSAQQFPDLHSELNLSSLELGDSALYFCASSARQGASGYTFGSGTRLTVV.

This clonotype was counted only a few times. V gene TRBV6-5 combines with J gene TRBJ2-7; 13 bases match TRBD2. This CDR3 spans 15 amino acids. The germline V gene has CDR1 MNHEY and CDR2 SVGAGI. V lost 0 bases to trimming and J lost 7 bases; unmatched junction nucleotides: 3. The CDR3 nucleotides are TGTGCCAGCAGTTACTCCGGACTAGCGGGAGATGAGCAGTACTTC. Protein: CASSYSGLAGDEQYF.

V and J are TRBV20-1 and TRBJ1-5; 7 nucleotides agree with TRBD1. Germline-derived CDR1 and CDR2 are DFQATT and SNEGSKA (reference sequence). J lost 6 bases, V lost 3 bases, and 8 bases had no gene match. This CDR3 has 14 residues. The CDR3 DNA reads TGCAGTGCTAGTAAGACAGGGCCGAGTCAGCCCCAGCATTTT. As protein: CSASKTGPSQPQHF.

Ten or more counts support this clonotype. The chain joins TRBV5-1 to TRBJ1-1, with TRBD1 matching 8 bases. Per the germline V gene, CDR1 is SGHRS and CDR2 is YFSETQ. With 4 bases clipped from V and 6 bases from J, the junction kept 8 bases outside the gene matches. This CDR3 contains 14 residues. CDR3 protein: CASSPTGGVSEAFF. The CDR3 DNA reads TGCGCCAGCAGCCCCACAGGGGGAGTATCTGAAGCTTTCTTT.

With respect to this clonotype: An end of the junction does not agree with germline; a read error may underlie this. This chain uses TRBV6-1 with TRBJ2-1, with a tentative D call TRBD2 (5 bases). Per germline, CDR1 MNHNS and CDR2 SASEGT. This CDR3 is built from 16 residues. CDR3 residues: CSSAGGITFTYNEQFF. DNA of the CDR3: TGTTCCAGCGCGGGCGGAATTACATTTACCTACAATGAGCAGTTCTTC.

V usage is TRBV10-3 and J usage is TRBJ1-1; unclear D gene. V was clipped by 4 bases and J by 10 bases, with 16 bases between them. This CDR3 is 13 amino acids long. CDR1 and CDR2 (germline): ENHRY, SYGVKD. The CDR3, as DNA: TGTGCCATCAGTGGGGTAGGCTCGTTGGGAGCTTTCTTT. Translating it yields CAISGVGSLGAFF.

The chain joins TRBV4-1 to TRBJ2-2; tentative D call: TRBD1 (6 bases). The CDR3 has 16 amino acids. Germline lookup yields CDR1 MGHRA and CDR2 YSYEKL. V was pared by 4 bases and J by 2 bases, with 14 bases between. The CDR3 region is CASSPRWTENTGELFF. The CDR3 DNA reads as TGCGCCAGCAGCCCTCGGTGGACAGAAAACACCGGGGAGCTGTTTTTT.

V gene TRBV7-6 combines with J gene TRBJ2-5; the D is unclear. Germline lookup yields CDR1 SGHVS and CDR2 FNYEAQ. The CDR3 length is 12 residues. The germline V and J ends were trimmed by 6 bases and 5 bases, with 10 bases remaining between them. The CDR3 coding sequence is TGTGCCAGCAGTCTCCGGGCGGAGACCCAGTACTTC. Its translation is CASSLRAETQYF.

The chain couples TRBV7-2 to TRBJ1-4; 8 nucleotides align to TRBD1. The CDR3 has 16 residues. Trimming removed 1 base from V and 8 bases from J; junction bases left unmatched: 9. The germline CDR1 and CDR2 sequences are SGHTA and FQGNSA. The CDR3 loop is CASSLGPDRGREKLFF. CDR3 coding DNA: TGTGCCAGCAGCTTAGGGCCAGACAGGGGCAGAGAAAAACTGTTTTTT. The whole variable domain, filled in from reference TRBV7-2 and TRBJ1-4, reads GAGVSQSPSNKVTEKGKDVELRCDPISGHTALYWYRQSLGQGLEFLIYFQGNSAPDKSGLPSDRFSAERTGGSVSTLTIQRTQQEDSAVYLCASSLGPDRGREKLFFGSGTQLSVL.

This clonotype showed up just once. The chain links TRBV29-1 to TRBJ2-4; no firm D call. The CDR3 consists of 15 residues. Deletions cut 4 bases from V and 0 bases from J, with 13 bases between. Germline values: CDR1 SQVTM, CDR2 ANQGSEA. The CDR3 region has the DNA TGCAGCGTTGCGCCTCTCCGGTCAGCCAAAAACATTCAGTACTTC. It yields the protein CSVAPLRSAKNIQYF.

The V gene is TRBV29-1, the J gene TRBJ2-2; D might be TRBD2 (6 bases). This CDR3 has 13 amino acids. Germline loops: CDR1 SQVTM, CDR2 ANQGSEA. V dropped 7 bases and J dropped 1 base, with 10 bases sitting between them. In DNA, the CDR3 is TGCAGCGGTAGCGGATTGAACACCGGGGAGCTGTTTTTT. Encoded protein: CSGSGLNTGELFF.

CDR3 nucleotides: TGTGCCAGCAGTAGGACCTCCGGGACAAGTGAAAAACTGTTTTTT. Translated: CASSRTSGTSEKLFF. The chain carries TRBV28 and TRBJ1-4; D possibly corresponds to TRBD1 (6 bases). The V gene's germline CDR1 is MDHEN and CDR2 SYDVKM. V shed 5 bases and J shed 7 bases, with 17 bases lying between them. This CDR3 is built from 15 residues.